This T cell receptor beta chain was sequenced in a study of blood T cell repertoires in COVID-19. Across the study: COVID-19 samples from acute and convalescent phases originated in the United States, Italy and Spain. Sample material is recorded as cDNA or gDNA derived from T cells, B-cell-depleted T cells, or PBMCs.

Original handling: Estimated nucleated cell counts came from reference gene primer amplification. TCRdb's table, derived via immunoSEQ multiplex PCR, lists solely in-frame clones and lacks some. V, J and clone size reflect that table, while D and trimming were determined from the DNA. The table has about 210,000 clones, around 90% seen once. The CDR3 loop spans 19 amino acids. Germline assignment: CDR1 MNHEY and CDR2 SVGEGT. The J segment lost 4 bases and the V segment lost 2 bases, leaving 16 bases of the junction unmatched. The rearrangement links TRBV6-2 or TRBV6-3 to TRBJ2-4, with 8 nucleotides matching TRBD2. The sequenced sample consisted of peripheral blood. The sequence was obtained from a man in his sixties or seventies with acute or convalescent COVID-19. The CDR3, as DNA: TGTGCCAGCAGTTACGGACTAGCAACTGCTTCCCTCTCAAAAAACATTCAGTACTTC. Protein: CASSYGLATASLSKNIQYF.